This paragraph covers one T cell receptor (beta chain) sequence. Its target is unknown. J lost 4 bases, V lost 5 bases, and 7 bases had no gene match. The CDR3 is 15 residues long. The sample belongs to a study of T-cell memory formation after mild COVID-19. In the study overall: There were largely donor-specific TCR clusters. General study results and limits: The CD4+ clones that contracted clustered mainly within CM and EM, and the CD8+ clones concentrated in EMRA. CD4+ bias marked clones expanding day 15 to 37, unlike balanced contracting clones.

Employing constant-segment primers, 5'RACE generated TCR alpha and TCR beta cDNA libraries bearing sample barcodes and UMIs. TCRdb processed the 5' RACE reads anew with MiXCR; each CDR3 protein has one entry. This sample carries fewer than 95,000 distinct CDR3 sequences, more than 12% of them seen once, and the ten largest clones take under 45%. This rearrangement joins TRBV12-3 or TRBV12-4 to TRBJ1-1; TRBD1 matches at 10 bases. Sequenced: PBMCs or a T cell subset sorted from them (not recorded which). This receptor was taken from a young man who had mild COVID-19 (a few samples of this study predate the infection). Cell type and time point are not known. The CDR3 bases are TGTGCCAGCAGTGACCAGAGGACAGGGGGCACTGAAGCTTTCTTT. Its protein is CASSDQRTGGTEAFF.